Listed here are 7 T cell receptor beta chains from one sample, sequenced in a study of cytomegalovirus exposure and HLA in healthy donors. The study ran its PCR with 60 Vbeta and 13 Jbeta primers. The method was immunoSEQ multiplex PCR; TCRdb's version includes in-frame clones alone and lacks a portion of them. The profile shows roughly 140,000 clones, nearly 85% of them singletons. Material: PBMCs. The origin of the receptors is a male donor in good health and CMV-seronegative.

To note about this clone: One end of the junction varies from germline; a read error may be responsible. The chain recombines TRBV7-9 with TRBJ1-2; D might be TRBD1 (5 bases). CDR1 SEHNR and CDR2 FQNEAQ come from the germline V gene (reference sequence). This CDR3 spans 14 amino acids. The CDR3 spells CSSSLGGATYGYTF. The CDR3 DNA reads as TGTTCCAGCAGCTTAGGTGGGGCTACCTATGGCTACACCTTC. Drawing the rest from reference TRBV7-9 and TRBJ1-2, the complete variable domain is DTGVSQNPRHKITKRGQNVTFRCDPISEHNRLYWYRQTLGQGPEFLTYFQNEAQLEKSRLLSDRFSAERPKGSFSTLEIQRTEQGDSAMYLCSSSLGGATYGYTFGSGTRLTVV.

J is TRBJ1-2 and V is TRBV6-6; no reliable D call. This CDR3 spans 14 amino acids. V was cut by 4 bases and J by 0 bases, with 9 bases left in between. In germline, CDR1 is MNHNY, CDR2 SVGAGI (reference sequence). The CDR3 loop reads CASSLVRANYGYTF. CDR3 DNA sequence: TGTGCCAGCAGTTTGGTCCGAGCTAACTATGGCTACACCTTC.

The chain has TRBV6-5 and TRBJ1-4; 7 nucleotides line up with TRBD1. The V and J ends lost 6 bases and 8 bases, in that order; junction bases with no gene match: 9. This CDR3 has 14 amino acids. Germline assignment: CDR1 MNHEY and CDR2 SVGAGI. The CDR3 DNA reads as TGTGCCAGCAGATTAACCGGGACAGACGAAAAACTGTTTTTT. Its protein is CASRLTGTDEKLFF.

With respect to this clone: A read error may produce the germline difference seen at one junction end. The J gene is TRBJ1-1, the V gene TRBV7-3; no clear D. The CDR3 consists of 13 residues. Germline CDR1 reads SGHTA; CDR2 reads FQGTGA. The CDR3 nucleotides are TGTGCCAGCAGCACTGGGGATCCAGTGGGAGCTTTCTTC. Its translation: CASSTGDPVGAFF.

Here the CDR3 DNA reads TGTGCCAGCAGCTCCGCTGACAGGGGGCTGAACACTGAAGCTTTCTTT. It specifies CASSSADRGLNTEAFF. This chain joins TRBV5-4 and TRBJ1-1, with 10 positions matching TRBD1. V lost 3 bases and J lost 0; bases outside the gene matches: 5. This CDR3 comprises 16 residues. The germline V gene encodes CDR1 SGHNT and CDR2 YYREEE (reference sequence).

Details on this clone: Different DNA sequences within this sample yield the same CDR3. CDR3 coding DNA: TGCGCCAGCAGCTTGGTGGGCCGGGGGAGTACCTACAATGAGCAGTTCTTC. Protein product: CASSLVGRGSTYNEQFF. V gene TRBV5-1 combines with J gene TRBJ2-1; a weak D match, TRBD2 (6 bases). The germline V gene has CDR1 SGHRS and CDR2 YFSETQ. V was cut by 0 bases and J by 2 bases, with 15 bases left in between. This CDR3 region has 17 residues.

This sequence joins TRBV9 and TRBJ2-1, with 8 bases matching TRBD1. The CDR3 contains 12 residues. Germline CDR1 is SGDLS and CDR2 is YYNGEE. With V trimmed by 3 bases and J by 8 bases, 1 base remained unmatched. The CDR3 coding sequence is TGTGCCAGCAGCGCGACAGGGGATGAGCAGTTCTTC. Translating gives CASSATGDEQFF.